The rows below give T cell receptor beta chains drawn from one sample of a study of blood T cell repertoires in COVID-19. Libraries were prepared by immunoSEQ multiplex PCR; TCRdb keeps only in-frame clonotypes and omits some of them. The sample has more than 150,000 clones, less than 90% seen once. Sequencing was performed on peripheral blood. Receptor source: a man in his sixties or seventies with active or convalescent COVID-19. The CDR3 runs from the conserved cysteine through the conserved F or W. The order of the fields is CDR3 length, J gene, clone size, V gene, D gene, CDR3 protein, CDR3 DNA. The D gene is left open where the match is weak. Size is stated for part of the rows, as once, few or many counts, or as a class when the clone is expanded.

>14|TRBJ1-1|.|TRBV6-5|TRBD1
CASNHRGPGTEAFF
TGTGCCAGCAACCACAGGGGGCCAGGGACTGAAGCTTTCTTT
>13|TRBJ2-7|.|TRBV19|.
CASSGPASYEQYF
TGTGCCAGTAGTGGGCCAGCCTCCTACGAGCAGTACTTC
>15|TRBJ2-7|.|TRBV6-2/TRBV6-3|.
CASSPLGRDSDEQYF
TGTGCCAGCAGTCCCCTTGGGCGGGATAGTGACGAGCAGTACTTC
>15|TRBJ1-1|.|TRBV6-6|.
CASSYSGGKDTEAFF
TGTGCCAGCAGTTACTCGGGGGGGAAGGACACTGAAGCTTTCTTT
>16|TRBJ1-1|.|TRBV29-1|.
CSGAQGLTDMNTEAFF
TGCAGCGGCGCCCAGGGTCTCACCGACATGAACACTGAAGCTTTCTTT
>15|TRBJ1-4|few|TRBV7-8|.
CASTLSVGPAGKLFF
TGTGCCAGCACCCTCTCTGTCGGGCCGGCGGGAAAACTGTTTTTT
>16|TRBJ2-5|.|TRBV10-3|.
CAISVGPGTFQETQYF
TGTGCCATCAGTGTAGGGCCCGGGACATTCCAAGAGACCCAGTACTTC
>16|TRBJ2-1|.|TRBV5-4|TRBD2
CASSLGGLASYNEQFF
TGTGCCAGCAGCTTGGGGGGACTAGCGTCCTACAATGAGCAGTTCTTC
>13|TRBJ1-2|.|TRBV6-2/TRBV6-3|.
CASSLLAEGGYTF
TGTGCCAGCAGTCTTCTAGCCGAGGGTGGCTACACCTTC
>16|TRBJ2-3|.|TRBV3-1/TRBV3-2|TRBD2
CASSPRLAGSTDTQYF
TGTGCCAGCAGCCCGCGACTAGCGGGGAGCACAGATACGCAGTATTTT
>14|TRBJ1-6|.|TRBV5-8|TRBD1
CASSLEGADSPLHF
TGTGCCAGCAGCCTGGAGGGGGCTGATTCACCCCTCCACTTT
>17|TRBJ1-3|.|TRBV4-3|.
CASSQDLGANSGNTIYF
TGCGCCAGCAGCCAAGACCTTGGGGCCAACTCTGGAAACACCATATATTTT
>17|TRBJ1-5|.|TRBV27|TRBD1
CASSTADREGVDQPQHF
TGTGCCAGCAGTACCGCGGACAGGGAGGGAGTCGATCAGCCCCAGCATTTT
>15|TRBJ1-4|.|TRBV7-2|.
CASRSDSATNEKLFF
TGTGCCAGCAGATCCGACAGTGCAACTAATGAAAAACTGTTTTTT
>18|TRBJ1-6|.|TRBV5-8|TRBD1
CASSLGSGTGFLASPLHF
TGTGCCAGCAGCTTGGGGTCCGGGACAGGGTTTCTGGCTTCACCCCTCCACTTT
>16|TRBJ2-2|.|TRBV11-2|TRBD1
CASSPPGQANTGELFF
TGTGCCAGCAGCCCTCCGGGACAGGCGAACACCGGGGAGCTGTTTTTT
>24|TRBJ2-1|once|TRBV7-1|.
CASSSERDRGILAGGDFSYNEQFF
TGTGCCAGCAGCTCAGAACGGGACAGGGGGATTCTAGCGGGAGGTGATTTCTCCTACAATGAGCAGTTCTTC
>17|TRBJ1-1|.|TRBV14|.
CASSQDDLGRWSTEAFF
TGTGCCAGCAGCCAAGATGACTTGGGGAGATGGAGCACTGAAGCTTTCTTT
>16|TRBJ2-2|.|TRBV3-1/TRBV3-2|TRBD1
CASSRRDRGGTGELFF
TGTGCCAGCAGCCGCCGGGACAGGGGAGGAACCGGGGAGCTGTTTTTT
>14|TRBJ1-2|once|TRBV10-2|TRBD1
CASSEWAGGYGYTF
TGCGCCAGCAGTGAGTGGGCAGGGGGCTATGGCTACACCTTC
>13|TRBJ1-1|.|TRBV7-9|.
CASSLVQGTEAFF
TGTGCCAGCAGCTTAGTTCAGGGGACTGAAGCTTTCTTT
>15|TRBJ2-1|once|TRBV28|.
CATFVTGGVNNEQFF
TGTGCCACCTTTGTAACAGGGGGGGTAAACAATGAGCAGTTCTTC
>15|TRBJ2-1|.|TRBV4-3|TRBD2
CASSSGLAGANEQFF
TGCGCCAGCAGCTCCGGACTAGCGGGAGCCAATGAGCAGTTCTTC
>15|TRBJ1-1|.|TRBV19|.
CASSSRGFGNTEAFF
TGTGCCAGTAGTTCTAGGGGTTTTGGGAACACTGAAGCTTTCTTT